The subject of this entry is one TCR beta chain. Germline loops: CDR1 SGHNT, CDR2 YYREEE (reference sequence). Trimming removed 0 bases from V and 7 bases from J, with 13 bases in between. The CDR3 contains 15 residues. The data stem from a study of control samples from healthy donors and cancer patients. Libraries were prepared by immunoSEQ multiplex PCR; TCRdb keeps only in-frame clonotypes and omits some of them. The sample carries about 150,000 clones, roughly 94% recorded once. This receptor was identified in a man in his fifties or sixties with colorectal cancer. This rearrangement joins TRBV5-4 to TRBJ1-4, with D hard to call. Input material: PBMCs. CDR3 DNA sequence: TGTGCCAGCAGCTTGGGTGAGGGATCGGGTGAAAAACTGTTTTTT. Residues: CASSLGEGSGEKLFF.